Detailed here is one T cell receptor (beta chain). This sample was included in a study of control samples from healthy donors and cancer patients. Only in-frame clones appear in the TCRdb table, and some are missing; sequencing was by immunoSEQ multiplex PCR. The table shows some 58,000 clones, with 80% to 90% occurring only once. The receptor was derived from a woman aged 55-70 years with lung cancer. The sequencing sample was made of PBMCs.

CDR3 DNA: TGTGCCAGCAGTTCCACCGGGACTCACTTTGAGACCCAGTACTTC. As protein: CASSSTGTHFETQYF. V is TRBV28 and J is TRBJ2-5; D possibly corresponds to TRBD2 (6 bases). Germline CDR1 and CDR2: MDHEN and SYDVKM. The CDR3 totals 15 residues. Trimming took off 4 bases at V and 5 bases at J, with 17 bases between the two ends.